This T cell receptor beta chain is from a study of cytomegalovirus exposure and HLA in healthy donors. Study findings and constraints: The dataset shows that most TCR sequences were rare, while some public TCRs occurred in many donors. As confirmed in vitro, a few CMV-associated chains were specific for CMV antigens. Investigators reported more than 150 TCR beta chains as tied to cytomegalovirus.

About this clone itself: Its antigen is not known.

Method: immunoSEQ multiplex PCR; TCRdb's copy keeps in-frame clones and lacks some. This table has 350,000 or so clones, more than 80% appearing once. Trimming stripped 3 bases from V and 4 bases from J, with 13 bases between. CDR1 is SQVTM and CDR2 is ANQGSEA in the germline V gene. CDR3 length: 14 amino acids. The sequenced sample consisted of PBMCs. V and J are TRBV29-1 and TRBJ2-1; a weak D match, TRBD1 (6 bases). This clonotype was sampled from a woman aged 18-30 years in good health and CMV-seronegative. In DNA form, the CDR3 reads TGCAGCGTTGACTTCTCAGGGGATTACAATGAGCAGTTCTTC. This sequence encodes CSVDFSGDYNEQFF.